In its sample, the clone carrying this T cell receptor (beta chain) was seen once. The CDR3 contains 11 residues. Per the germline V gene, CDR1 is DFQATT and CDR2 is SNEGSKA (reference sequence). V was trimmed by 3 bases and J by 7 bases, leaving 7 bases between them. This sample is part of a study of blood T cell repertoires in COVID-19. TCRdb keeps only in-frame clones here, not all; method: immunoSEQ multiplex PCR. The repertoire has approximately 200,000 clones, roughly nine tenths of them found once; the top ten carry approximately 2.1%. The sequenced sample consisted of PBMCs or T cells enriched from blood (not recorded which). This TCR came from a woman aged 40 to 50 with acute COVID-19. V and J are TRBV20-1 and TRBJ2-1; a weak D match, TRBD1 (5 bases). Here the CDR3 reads CSASPGNEQFF. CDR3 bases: TGCAGTGCTAGCCCAGGGAATGAGCAGTTCTTC.